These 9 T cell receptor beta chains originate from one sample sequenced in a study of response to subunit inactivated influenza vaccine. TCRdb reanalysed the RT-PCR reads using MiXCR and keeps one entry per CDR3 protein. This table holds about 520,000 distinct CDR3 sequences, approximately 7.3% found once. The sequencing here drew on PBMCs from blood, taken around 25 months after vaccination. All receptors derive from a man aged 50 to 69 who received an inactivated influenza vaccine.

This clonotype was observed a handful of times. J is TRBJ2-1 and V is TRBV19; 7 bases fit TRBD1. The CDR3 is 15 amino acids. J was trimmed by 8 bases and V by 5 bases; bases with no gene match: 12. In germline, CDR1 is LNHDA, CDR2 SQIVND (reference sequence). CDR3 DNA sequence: TGTGCCAGTAGTCCCCGCTGGGACAGCAGGGATGAGCAGTTCTTC. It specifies CASSPRWDSRDEQFF.

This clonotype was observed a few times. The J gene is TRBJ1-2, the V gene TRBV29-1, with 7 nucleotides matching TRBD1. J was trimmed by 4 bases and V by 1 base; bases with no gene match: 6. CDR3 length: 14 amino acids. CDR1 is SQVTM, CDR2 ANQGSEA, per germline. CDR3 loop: CSVEARQGVYGYTF. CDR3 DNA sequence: TGCAGCGTTGAAGCTCGACAGGGAGTCTATGGCTACACCTTC. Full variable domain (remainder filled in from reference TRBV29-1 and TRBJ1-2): SAVISQKPSRDICQRGTSLTIQCQVDSQVTMMFWYRQQPGQSLTLIATANQGSEATYESGFVIDKFPISRPNLTFSTLTVSNMSPEDSSIYLCSVEARQGVYGYTFGSGTRLTVV.

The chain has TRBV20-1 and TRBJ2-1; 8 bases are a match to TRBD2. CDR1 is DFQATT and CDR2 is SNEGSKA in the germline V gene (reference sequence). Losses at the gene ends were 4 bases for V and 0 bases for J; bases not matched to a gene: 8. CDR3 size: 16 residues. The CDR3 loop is CSAMAVAGSSYNEQFF. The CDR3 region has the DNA TGCAGTGCTATGGCAGTAGCGGGAAGCTCCTACAATGAGCAGTTCTTC.

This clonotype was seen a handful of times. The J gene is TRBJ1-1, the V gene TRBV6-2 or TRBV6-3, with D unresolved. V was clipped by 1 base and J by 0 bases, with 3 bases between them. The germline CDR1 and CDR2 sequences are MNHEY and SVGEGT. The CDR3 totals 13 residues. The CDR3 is CASSYFLNTEAFF. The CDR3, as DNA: TGTGCCAGCAGTTACTTTCTGAACACTGAAGCTTTCTTT.

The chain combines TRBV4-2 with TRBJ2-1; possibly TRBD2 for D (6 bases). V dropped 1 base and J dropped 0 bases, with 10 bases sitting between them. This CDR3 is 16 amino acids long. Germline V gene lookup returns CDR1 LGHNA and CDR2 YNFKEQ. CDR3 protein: CASSQVRRGSYNEQFF. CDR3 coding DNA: TGTGCCAGCAGCCAAGTCCGGCGGGGCTCCTACAATGAGCAGTTCTTC.

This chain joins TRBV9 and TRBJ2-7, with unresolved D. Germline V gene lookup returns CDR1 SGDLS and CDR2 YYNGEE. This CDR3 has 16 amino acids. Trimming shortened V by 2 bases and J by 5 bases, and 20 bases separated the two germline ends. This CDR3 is CASSVLRKSLSHEQYF. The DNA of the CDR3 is TGTGCCAGCAGCGTCCTAAGGAAATCCCTTTCCCACGAGCAGTACTTC.

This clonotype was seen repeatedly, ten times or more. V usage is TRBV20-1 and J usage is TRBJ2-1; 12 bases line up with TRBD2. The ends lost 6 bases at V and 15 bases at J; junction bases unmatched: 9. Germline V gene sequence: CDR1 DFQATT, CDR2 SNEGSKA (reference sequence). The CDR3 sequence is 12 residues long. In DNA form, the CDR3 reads TGCAGTGCAACCTCAGGACTAGCGGGACTGTTCTTC. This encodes CSATSGLAGLFF.

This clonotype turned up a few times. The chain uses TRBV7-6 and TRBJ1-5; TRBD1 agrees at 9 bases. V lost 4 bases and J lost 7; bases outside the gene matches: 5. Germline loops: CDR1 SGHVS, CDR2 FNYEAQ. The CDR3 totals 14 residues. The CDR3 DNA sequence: TGTGCCAGCAGCTCCGGGACAGGGCGCCAGCCCCAGCATTTT. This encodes CASSSGTGRQPQHF.

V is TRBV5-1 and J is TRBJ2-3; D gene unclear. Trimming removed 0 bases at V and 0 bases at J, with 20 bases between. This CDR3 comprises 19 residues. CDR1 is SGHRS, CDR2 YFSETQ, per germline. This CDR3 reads CASSLAGRPPFTSTDTQYF. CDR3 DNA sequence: TGCGCCAGCAGCTTGGCGGGCAGGCCGCCGTTTACTAGCACAGATACGCAGTATTTT. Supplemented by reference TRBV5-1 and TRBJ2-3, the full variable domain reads KAGVTQTPRYLIKTRGQQVTLSCSPISGHRSVSWYQQTPGQGLQFLFEYFSETQRNKGNFPGRFSGRQFSNSRSEMNVSTLELGDSALYLCASSLAGRPPFTSTDTQYFGPGTRLTVL.